The clone carrying this TCR beta chain was seen ten or more times. This record belongs to a study of neurological immune-mediated disorders. The making of cDNA relied on 5'RACE with 10-nucleotide random UMIs. In every sequencing run, more than 170 million TCR-beta sequences were generated from 15-18 subjects. MiXCR, run by TCRdb on the 5' RACE reads, gives a single entry per CDR3 protein. The sample lists some 48,000 distinct CDR3 sequences; roughly 21% were seen once. V shed 0 bases and J shed 13 bases, with 19 bases lying between them. Per the germline V gene, CDR1 is SGHDN and CDR2 is FVKESK. The CDR3 length is 15 residues. The time point is: technical triplicate 3.

The rearrangement links TRBV14 to TRBJ2-1; TRBD2 might be the D (5 bases). The TCR was taken from a man aged 60 to 75 with HTLV-1-associated myelopathy (HAM/TSP). Sequencing input: PBMCs. The CDR3 protein is CASSQEASVRADQFF. Written as DNA, the CDR3 is TGTGCCAGCAGCCAAGAAGCTTCGGTGAGGGCCGACCAGTTCTTC.